This is a list of T cell receptor beta chains from one sample in a study of metastatic and nonmetastatic thyroid tumors. TCRdb re-called the PCR reads via MiXCR. The sample holds over 20,000 clones, roughly 12% seen once. The sample was blood. The origin of the receptors is a female donor with papillary thyroid cancer or a benign thyroid nodule (not recorded which). Some clones in this sample may be carry-over from other donors' samples. Each CDR3 is given with its conserved first and last residue. The D gene is left open where the match is weak. Rows may omit the clone size; those that give it use once, few, many or a size class.

D,size,V,J,CDR3,DNA
TRBD1,many,TRBV30,TRBJ2-7,CAWGTGTGPYEQYF,TGTGCCTGGGGTACCGGGACAGGGCCCTACGAGCAGTACTTC
TRBD1,many,TRBV24-1,TRBJ2-1,CATTQTGNNEQFF,TGTGCCACCACACAGACAGGGAACAATGAGCAGTTCTTC
.,.,TRBV20-1,TRBJ2-7,CSAAGDSPRDQYF,TGCAGTGCGGCCGGGGACTCGCCGCGGGATCAATACTTC
.,few,TRBV6-1,TRBJ1-2,CASSEPPGQLYGYTF,TGTGCCAGCAGTGAACCTCCGGGACAACTCTATGGCTACACCTTC
.,many,TRBV6-4,TRBJ1-1,CASSEWENTEAFF,TGTGCCAGCAGTGAGTGGGAGAACACTGAAGCTTTCTTT
.,medium-sized,TRBV28,TRBJ2-7,CASRLNSGSSYEQYF,TGTGCCAGCAGACTTAACAGCGGCAGCTCCTACGAGCAGTACTTC
.,many,TRBV20-1,TRBJ1-1,CSARDPIGTEAFF,TGCAGTGCTAGAGACCCCATCGGAACTGAAGCTTTCTTT
.,many,TRBV5-6,TRBJ2-3,CASSSGGWTQATQYF,TGTGCCAGCAGTTCAGGGGGGTGGACACAAGCGACGCAGTATTTT
TRBD1,many,TRBV6-1,TRBJ1-3,CASSPSMDRISGNTIYF,TGTGCCAGCAGTCCGTCTATGGACAGGATCTCTGGAAACACCATATATTTT
.,medium-sized,TRBV6-2/TRBV6-3,TRBJ2-7,CASSYSEESSYEQYF,TGTGCCAGCAGTTACTCGGAGGAGAGCTCCTACGAGCAGTACTTC